This TCR beta chain was sequenced for a study of cytomegalovirus exposure and HLA in healthy donors. PCR was performed using 60 Vbeta and 13 Jbeta primers. Sequenced by immunoSEQ multiplex PCR; TCRdb stores in-frame clones only, minus some. In all, the sample yields tens of thousands of clones. V was clipped by 2 bases and J by 2 bases, with 16 bases between them. This CDR3 region has 16 residues. Germline CDR1 reads LNHNV; CDR2 reads YYDKDF (reference sequence). The sequence was collected from a male donor in good health and CMV-seropositive. Source material: PBMCs. The chain is built from TRBV15 and TRBJ2-7, with D tentatively TRBD1 (5 bases). CDR3 sequence: CATSRTQGTETYEQYF. In nucleotides, the CDR3 is TGTGCCACCAGCAGAACCCAGGGCACAGAGACCTACGAGCAGTACTTC.